The rows below give T cell receptor beta chains drawn from one sample of a study of technical replicates of blood from a handful of donors. Profiling relied on immunoSEQ multiplex PCR, and the TCRdb table lists in-frame clones only, not all of them. The sample holds some 99,000 clones; 95% are singletons and the top ten take more than 0.2%. Sample: T cells isolated from PBMCs. The receptor set was obtained from a human donor in good health. Both conserved end residues are part of each CDR3. The order of the fields is CDR3 protein, CDR3 DNA, clone size, V gene, D gene, CDR3 length, J gene. D genes are given only for firm matches. Clone size, where shown, is once, few, many, or a class for clones that have expanded.

cdr3_aa: CASSEDRDTEAFF
cdr3_nt: TGTGCCAGCAGTGAGGACAGGGACACTGAAGCTTTCTTT
clone_size: NA
v_call: TRBV6-1
d_call: TRBD1
cdr3_length: 13
j_call: TRBJ1-1

cdr3_aa: CASSATGFSGNTIYF
cdr3_nt: TGTGCCAGCAGCGCAACAGGCTTCTCAGGAAACACCATATATTTT
clone_size: once
v_call: TRBV9
d_call: NA
cdr3_length: 15
j_call: TRBJ1-3

cdr3_aa: CASSPTGDNYGYTF
cdr3_nt: TGTGCCAGCAGCCCTACAGGGGATAACTATGGCTACACCTTC
clone_size: NA
v_call: TRBV7-6
d_call: TRBD1
cdr3_length: 14
j_call: TRBJ1-2

cdr3_aa: CASSPRLAGPYEQYF
cdr3_nt: TGTGCCAGCAGTCCGCGACTAGCGGGGCCCTACGAGCAGTACTTC
clone_size: NA
v_call: TRBV2
d_call: TRBD2
cdr3_length: 15
j_call: TRBJ2-7

cdr3_aa: CASSVEGWSTEAFF
cdr3_nt: TGTGCCAGCAGCGTGGAGGGGTGGAGTACTGAAGCTTTCTTT
clone_size: NA
v_call: TRBV9
d_call: NA
cdr3_length: 14
j_call: TRBJ1-1

cdr3_aa: CATSSGLSGTSGIYEQYF
cdr3_nt: TGTGCCACCAGCAGTGGGCTGAGCGGGACTAGCGGGATCTACGAGCAGTACTTC
clone_size: NA
v_call: TRBV15
d_call: TRBD2
cdr3_length: 18
j_call: TRBJ2-7

cdr3_aa: CASSTGTVSYEQYF
cdr3_nt: TGTGCCAGCAGCACCGGGACTGTATCCTACGAGCAGTACTTC
clone_size: NA
v_call: TRBV11-2
d_call: NA
cdr3_length: 14
j_call: TRBJ2-7

cdr3_aa: CASSQDRGLGYTF
cdr3_nt: TGCGCCAGCAGCCAAGACAGGGGGCTGGGCTACACCTTC
clone_size: NA
v_call: TRBV4-1
d_call: TRBD1
cdr3_length: 13
j_call: TRBJ1-2

cdr3_aa: CASTGGFADEQFF
cdr3_nt: TGTGCCAGTACGGGGGGGTTTGCGGATGAGCAGTTCTTC
clone_size: NA
v_call: TRBV28
d_call: TRBD2
cdr3_length: 13
j_call: TRBJ2-1

cdr3_aa: CASSEVPGNNEQFF
cdr3_nt: TGTGCCAGCAGTGAAGTACCGGGGAACAATGAGCAGTTCTTC
clone_size: NA
v_call: TRBV2
d_call: NA
cdr3_length: 14
j_call: TRBJ2-1

cdr3_aa: CSARDSYEQYF
cdr3_nt: TGCAGTGCGCGCGACTCCTACGAGCAGTACTTC
clone_size: NA
v_call: TRBV20-1
d_call: NA
cdr3_length: 11
j_call: TRBJ2-7

cdr3_aa: CASSQAQTSGGGETQYF
cdr3_nt: TGTGCCAGCAGCCAAGCCCAGACTAGCGGGGGTGGAGAGACCCAGTACTTC
clone_size: NA
v_call: TRBV4-2
d_call: TRBD2
cdr3_length: 17
j_call: TRBJ2-5

cdr3_aa: CASSFTPGQTRNTIYF
cdr3_nt: TGCGCCAGCAGCTTCACCCCGGGACAGACCCGAAACACCATATATTTT
clone_size: NA
v_call: TRBV5-1
d_call: TRBD1
cdr3_length: 16
j_call: TRBJ1-3

cdr3_aa: CASSLREATDTQYF
cdr3_nt: TGTGCCAGCAGTCTAAGAGAGGCCACAGATACGCAGTATTTT
clone_size: NA
v_call: TRBV6-1
d_call: NA
cdr3_length: 14
j_call: TRBJ2-3

cdr3_aa: CASHREGRTEAFF
cdr3_nt: TGTGCCAGCCACCGGGAGGGCCGCACTGAAGCTTTCTTT
clone_size: once
v_call: TRBV2
d_call: NA
cdr3_length: 13
j_call: TRBJ1-1

cdr3_aa: CASSAGLAGQETQYF
cdr3_nt: TGCGCCAGCAGCGCGGGACTAGCGGGACAAGAGACCCAGTACTTC
clone_size: once
v_call: TRBV10-1
d_call: TRBD2
cdr3_length: 15
j_call: TRBJ2-5

cdr3_aa: CASSLRIGRGYNEQFF
cdr3_nt: TGTGCCAGCAGTTTGAGGATTGGGAGGGGTTACAATGAGCAGTTCTTC
clone_size: NA
v_call: TRBV28
d_call: TRBD2
cdr3_length: 16
j_call: TRBJ2-1

cdr3_aa: CASSYSTKETQYF
cdr3_nt: TGTGCCAGCAGTTACTCAACTAAAGAGACCCAGTACTTC
clone_size: NA
v_call: TRBV6-5
d_call: NA
cdr3_length: 13
j_call: TRBJ2-5

cdr3_aa: CASSRQPYRDGYTF
cdr3_nt: TGTGCCAGCAGTCGACAGCCCTATAGGGATGGCTACACCTTC
clone_size: NA
v_call: TRBV14
d_call: NA
cdr3_length: 14
j_call: TRBJ1-2

cdr3_aa: CASSELYSNQPQHF
cdr3_nt: TGTGCCAGCAGTGAACTGTATAGCAATCAGCCCCAGCATTTT
clone_size: NA
v_call: TRBV6-1
d_call: NA
cdr3_length: 14
j_call: TRBJ1-5

cdr3_aa: CASSFAGTGLLYEQYF
cdr3_nt: TGTGCCAGCAGCTTCGCCGGGACAGGGTTACTCTACGAGCAGTACTTC
clone_size: NA
v_call: TRBV7-2
d_call: TRBD1
cdr3_length: 16
j_call: TRBJ2-7

cdr3_aa: CASSQELLAGGSYNEQFF
cdr3_nt: TGCGCCAGCAGCCAAGAATTACTAGCGGGAGGGTCCTACAATGAGCAGTTCTTC
clone_size: NA
v_call: TRBV4-1
d_call: TRBD2
cdr3_length: 18
j_call: TRBJ2-1

cdr3_aa: CASSESRQGWTDTQYF
cdr3_nt: TGCGCCAGCAGTGAGTCAAGACAGGGGTGGACAGATACGCAGTATTTT
clone_size: NA
v_call: TRBV10-1
d_call: TRBD1
cdr3_length: 16
j_call: TRBJ2-3

cdr3_aa: CASSLHSFPSEQYF
cdr3_nt: TGTGCCAGCAGCTTGCACTCCTTCCCATCCGAGCAGTACTTC
clone_size: NA
v_call: TRBV7-2
d_call: NA
cdr3_length: 14
j_call: TRBJ2-7